A selection of T cell receptor beta chains follows, all from one sample in a study of T cells in localized non-small cell lung cancer. The repertoire was sequenced with immunoSEQ multiplex PCR; TCRdb's copy has only in-frame clones and lacks some. The sample includes over 800 clones, about 20% of them seen just once. The input for sequencing was lung tumor tissue, taken before any cancer treatment. Receptors originate from a male donor older than 55 with stage I squamous cell lung carcinoma. Both conserved end residues are trimmed from each CDR3. Each record gives: V gene, CDR3 length, J gene, CDR3 protein.

>TRBV6-8|11|TRBJ2-7
ASSYGDVYEQY
>TRBV19|13|TRBJ2-1
ASSVGTGRNNEQF
>TRBV11-3|13|TRBJ2-7
ASSSLITPPYEQY
>TRBV6-8|14|TRBJ1-6
ASTYGRGSYNSPLH
>TRBV6-8|12|TRBJ2-7
ASSGTGGIYEQY
>TRBV11-3|15|TRBJ2-7
ASSLSGPLAGAYEQY
>TRBV6-8|16|TRBJ1-4
ASSYSIQGATKKEKLF
>TRBV6-8|11|TRBJ2-5
ASSDRGYETQY
>TRBV6-8|13|TRBJ2-6
ASSEGGTGANVLT
>TRBV6-8|11|TRBJ1-2
ASSPTGSYGYT
>TRBV19|13|TRBJ1-6
ASRTTGTRNSPLH
>TRBV30|11|TRBJ1-1
AWSVPWSVEAF
>TRBV6-8|11|TRBJ1-1
ASSDRSLSVTF
>TRBV11-3|13|TRBJ2-2
ASSSGTSGMGELF
>TRBV11-3|14|TRBJ2-1
ASSWDGGLNVNEQF
>TRBV12-2|13|TRBJ2-1
ATERGERSYNEQF
>TRBV6-8|13|TRBJ2-1
ASSPRTSGRGEQF
>TRBV19|12|TRBJ2-7
ASSIRDKLYEQY
>TRBV11-3|14|TRBJ2-2
ASSLNIERSTGELF
>TRBV11-3|12|TRBJ1-2
ASSLGDRVHGYT
>TRBV19|11|TRBJ1-5
ASELGSNQPQH
>TRBV11-3|13|TRBJ1-5
ASSLGRDPNQPQH
>TRBV5-1|13|TRBJ1-6
ASSLSGPFDSPLH
>TRBV6-8|12|TRBJ1-2
ASSEQAPWGGYT
>TRBV6-1|13|TRBJ2-1
ASSEGTGGYNEQF
>TRBV5-1|13|TRBJ1-2
ASSRGLEANYGYT
>TRBV6-8|11|TRBJ1-5
AISDRDNQPQH
>TRBV10-2|11|TRBJ2-1
ASSEPIFSEGF
>TRBV14|15|TRBJ2-2
ASSPGLAGVWTGELF
>TRBV9|12|TRBJ2-4
ASSDQGEKNIQY
>TRBV7-5|12|TRBJ2-5
ASSLQGNRETQY
>TRBV15|12|TRBJ2-1
ATKAGGKNNEQF
>TRBV6-8|11|TRBJ2-7
ASSTGPWAEQY
>TRBV29-1|13|TRBJ2-6
SVEDWGSGARGLT
>TRBV6-8|12|TRBJ1-1
ASSYRAGGTEAF
>TRBV18|12|TRBJ1-1
ASSPQGVNTEAF
>TRBV25-1|13|TRBJ1-2
ASSESKQGPWGYT
>TRBV11-3|12|TRBJ1-4
ASSLDPGDEKLF
>TRBV6-8|10|TRBJ2-2
AISLNTGELF
>TRBV9|11|TRBJ2-5
ASSNREEETQY
>TRBV30|12|TRBJ1-5
AWTGSYSNQPQH
>TRBV11-3|13|TRBJ2-1
ASSPELTNGNEQF
>TRBV6-8|10|TRBJ1-5
ASRPPHQPQH
>TRBV1|14|TRBJ2-5
ASSRGLAGGGETQY
>TRBV6-8|11|TRBJ1-1
ASRKQGAVEAF